This note documents a single T cell receptor (beta chain) sequence. Its antigen is currently unknown. The data belong to a study of shared clonotypes between healthy human individuals. V trimming: 7 bases; J trimming: 4 bases; junction bases outside the gene matches: 2. This CDR3 has 15 residues. Germline assignment: CDR1 SGHRS and CDR2 YFSETQ. TCRdb's table, derived via immunoSEQ multiplex PCR, lists solely in-frame clones and lacks some. The profile shows 2 million to 2.5 million clones, more than 80% of them singletons. Whole-study findings and limits: The rarefaction results pointed to incomplete sorted-subset sequencing despite large depth.

The chain uses TRBV5-1 and TRBJ2-2, with 15 bases matching TRBD2. The receptor comes from a man younger than 35 in good health. Some clones in this sample may be carry-over from other donors' samples. The sequencing input was naive CD4+ T cells from PBMCs. Subset meaning: CD45RA+ positively selected. This CDR3 is CASLGLAGGTGELFF. Here the CDR3 DNA reads TGCGCCAGCCTGGGACTAGCGGGAGGCACCGGGGAGCTGTTTTTT.